Reported below is one T cell receptor beta chain. Its antigen is unknown. The CDR3 loop spans 13 amino acids. The germline V gene encodes CDR1 MGHDK and CDR2 SYGVNS. The V segment lost 8 bases and the J segment 6 bases; nucleotides outside the gene matches: 7. The sample is drawn from a study of siplizumab effects on memory and regulatory T cells. Assayed TCR templates numbered about 10^5 for each sample. Data came from immunoSEQ multiplex PCR; TCRdb stores just in-frame clones and leaves some out. The sample yields about 94,000 clones, roughly 94% seen once. Study observations and caveats: Significant reduction of alloreactive sequences traceable to unstimulated CD4+ memory cells was observed with siplizumab.

The material sequenced was non-Treg CD4+ T cells sorted from blood. The receptor was isolated from a human donor in good health. The J gene is TRBJ2-7, the V gene TRBV25-1; 10 bases align to TRBD1. CDR3 in amino acids: CASRDRGRGEQYF. CDR3 in DNA: TGTGCCAGCCGGGACAGGGGTCGCGGCGAGCAGTACTTC.